These 27 T cell receptor beta chains came from one sample sequenced in a study of OX40 agonist ivuxolimab in advanced cancers. The protocol was immunoSEQ multiplex PCR, while the TCRdb copy is restricted to in-frame clones and leaves out a portion. The sample holds roughly 35,000 clones; around 81% are singletons and the top ten take about 20%. Here the sequenced sample was CD4+ or CD8+ T cells sorted from blood, taken in a trial of the OX40 agonist ivuxolimab. The source is an adult with an advanced solid tumor such as melanoma, head and neck, liver or kidney cancer.

The chain couples TRBV6-5 to TRBJ1-2; weak D call: TRBD1 (5 bases). This CDR3 comprises 15 residues. The germline V gene has CDR1 MNHEY and CDR2 SVGAGI. The CDR3 bases are TGTGACATGGGACCGTATGGGCTATATGGTTCCGGCTACACCTTC. Translation gives CDMGPYGLYGSGYTF.

This chain joins TRBV10-2 and TRBJ2-3; D uncertain. The V gene lost 2 bases and the J gene lost 4 bases, with 13 bases spanning the gap. CDR1 and CDR2 (germline): WSHSY, SAAADI. This CDR3 has 15 residues. CDR3 DNA: TGCGCCAGCAGTGAGAGATCCGGGTTGCCAGATACGCAGTATTTT. This sequence encodes CASSERSGLPDTQYF.

The chain employs TRBV7-2 and TRBJ1-2; D is unresolved. Germline V lookup: CDR1 SGHTA, CDR2 FQGNSA. The CDR3 has 14 amino acids. V was cut by 6 bases and J by 4 bases, with 15 bases left in between. CDR3: CASSTDGRSYGYTF. The CDR3 DNA sequence: TGTGCCAGCAGTACGGATGGCAGGAGCTATGGCTACACCTTC.

The genes are TRBV6-5 and TRBJ2-7; 7 bases are shared with TRBD2. V dropped 4 bases and J dropped 1; count of bases not matched to a gene: 4. Germline V gene data show CDR1 as MNHEY and CDR2 as SVGAGI. CDR3 length: 14 amino acids. CDR3 amino acids: CASSSASGSYEQYF. The CDR3 coding sequence is TGTGCCAGCAGTTCGGCTAGCGGTTCCTACGAGCAGTACTTC.

The chain employs TRBV15 and TRBJ1-4, with a possible D match to TRBD1 (6 bases). There are 16 residues in the CDR3. Germline CDR1 is LNHNV and CDR2 is YYDKDF (reference sequence). V dropped 3 bases and J dropped 0 bases, with 11 bases sitting between them. Written as DNA, the CDR3 is TGTGCCACCAGCAGCAGGGGATCAGCAACTAATGAAAAACTGTTTTTT. Translation gives CATSSRGSATNEKLFF.

This clone appeared a few times. The V gene is TRBV7-9, the J gene TRBJ2-7, with 7 bases that match TRBD1. From germline, CDR1 is SEHNR and CDR2 FQNEAQ (reference sequence). This CDR3 spans 15 amino acids. V lost 1 base to trimming and J lost 3 bases; unmatched junction nucleotides: 6. CDR3 in amino acids: CASSLGAGQVYEQYF. CDR3 nucleotide sequence: TGTGCCAGCAGCTTAGGTGCTGGACAGGTCTACGAGCAGTACTTC.

This clone was seen a single time. The chain recombines TRBV5-1 with TRBJ1-1; 9 nucleotides line up with TRBD1. V lost 3 bases to trimming and J lost 4 bases; unmatched junction nucleotides: 1. In germline, CDR1 is SGHRS, CDR2 YFSETQ. The CDR3 contains 13 residues. The CDR3 sequence is CASSSTGGTEAFF. CDR3 sequence (DNA): TGCGCCAGCAGCTCGACAGGGGGCACTGAAGCTTTCTTT.

This clone was observed a single time. The chain employs TRBV14 and TRBJ2-7; no definite D call. The CDR3 covers 12 residues. With 10 bases removed from V and 2 bases from J, the gap between germline ends came to 12 bases. Germline assignment: CDR1 SGHDN and CDR2 FVKESK. The CDR3 DNA follows: TGTGCCACCCATCGAGGCCCCTACGAGCAGTACTTC. The encoded protein is CATHRGPYEQYF.

This clone was counted only a few times. This rearrangement joins TRBV27 to TRBJ1-1; 7 bases agree with TRBD1. J lost 0 bases, V lost 4 bases, and 8 bases had no gene match. The CDR3 extends over 16 amino acids. The germline V gene encodes CDR1 MNHEY and CDR2 SMNVEV (reference sequence). The chain's CDR3 is CASSSPGGSMNTEAFF. CDR3 coding DNA: TGTGCCAGCAGTTCCCCAGGGGGTTCCATGAACACTGAAGCTTTCTTT.

This chain joins TRBV7-9 and TRBJ1-3, with TRBD1 identical over 7 bases. The germline V gene has CDR1 SEHNR and CDR2 FQNEAQ (reference sequence). The CDR3 is made up of 19 amino acids. Losses at the gene ends were 7 bases for V and 0 bases for J; bases not matched to a gene: 18. CDR3 protein: CASIAGTVPVLHSGNTIYF. CDR3 nucleotides: TGTGCCAGCATCGCCGGGACAGTCCCTGTCCTCCACTCTGGAAACACCATATATTTT.

The rearrangement links TRBV4-1 to TRBJ1-5; no firm D call. Trimming shortened V by 5 bases and J by 0 bases, and 5 bases separated the two germline ends. The germline V gene encodes CDR1 MGHRA and CDR2 YSYEKL. The CDR3 consists of 13 residues. The CDR3 region is CASSKSSNQPQHF. The DNA of the CDR3 is TGCGCCAGCAGCAAGTCTAGCAATCAGCCCCAGCATTTT.

The chain links TRBV9 to TRBJ2-1; 10 bases fit TRBD2. Germline loops: CDR1 SGDLS, CDR2 YYNGEE. J was trimmed by 8 bases and V by 4 bases; bases with no gene match: 12. The CDR3 is 16 amino acids. This chain's CDR3 is CASSPTEASGSYEQFF. The CDR3 DNA reads TGTGCCAGCAGCCCAACGGAGGCTAGCGGGAGCTATGAGCAGTTCTTC. Full variable domain (rest looked up from reference TRBV9 and TRBJ2-1): DSGVTQTPKHLITATGQRVTLRCSPRSGDLSVYWYQQSLDQGLQFLIQYYNGEERAKGNILERFSAQQFPDLHSELNLSSLELGDSALYFCASSPTEASGSYEQFFGPGTRLTVL.

This clone was detected only a few times. The chain carries TRBV6-5 and TRBJ1-6; D not certain. CDR3 length: 13 residues. V was pared by 0 bases and J by 11 bases, with 8 bases between. From germline, CDR1 is MNHEY and CDR2 SVGAGI. This CDR3 reads CASSYSEGTPLHF. The CDR3 bases are TGTGCCAGCAGTTACTCGGAGGGAACACCCCTCCACTTT.

The chain employs TRBV5-1 and TRBJ1-4; D remains unclear. The germline V and J ends were trimmed by 4 bases and 6 bases, with 16 bases remaining between them. The germline V gene has CDR1 SGHRS and CDR2 YFSETQ. The CDR3 loop spans 15 amino acids. CDR3: CASSPPSAGHEKLFF. The CDR3 coding sequence is TGCGCCAGCAGCCCTCCTTCCGCCGGCCATGAAAAACTGTTTTTT.

J is TRBJ1-2 and V is TRBV19, with unresolved D. The CDR3 is made up of 12 amino acids. In germline, CDR1 is LNHDA, CDR2 SQIVND (reference sequence). V lost 2 bases to trimming and J lost 5 bases, with 6 bases between them. The CDR3 here is CASSIMGYGYTF. CDR3 in DNA: TGTGCCAGTAGTATAATGGGGTATGGCTACACCTTC.

V gene TRBV4-1 combines with J gene TRBJ2-7; no reliable D call. V lost 1 base and J 0 bases, leaving 10 bases between the germline ends. This CDR3 region has 15 residues. Germline V gene data show CDR1 as MGHRA and CDR2 as YSYEKL. The CDR3: CASSQVDRSSYEQYF. The CDR3, as DNA: TGCGCCAGCAGCCAAGTTGACCGTTCCTCCTACGAGCAGTACTTC.

V usage is TRBV28 and J usage is TRBJ1-2; D is ambiguous. This CDR3 region has 14 residues. The V gene's germline CDR1 is MDHEN and CDR2 SYDVKM. Trimming removed 2 bases at V and 6 bases at J, with 13 bases between. CDR3 amino acids: CASSLVVALDGYTF. The CDR3 region has the DNA TGTGCCAGCAGTTTAGTGGTGGCATTGGATGGCTACACCTTC.

This clone was picked up a small number of times. The chain recombines TRBV4-2 with TRBJ1-1, with 11 bases identical to TRBD1. Germline CDR1 is LGHNA and CDR2 is YNFKEQ. CDR3 length: 15 residues. V lost 3 bases and J lost 4; bases outside the gene matches: 4. This CDR3 is CASSQGGQGVTEAFF. DNA for the CDR3: TGTGCCAGCAGCCAGGGGGGACAGGGGGTCACTGAAGCTTTCTTT.

This clone showed up just once. This chain joins TRBV7-2 and TRBJ2-1; TRBD2 agrees at 8 bases. This CDR3 is built from 14 residues. With 6 bases clipped from V and 8 bases from J, the junction kept 9 bases outside the gene matches. The germline V gene encodes CDR1 SGHTA and CDR2 FQGNSA. The chain's CDR3 is CASSFSGSFDEQFF. The DNA for the CDR3 is TGTGCCAGCAGTTTCAGCGGGAGTTTCGATGAGCAGTTCTTC.

This rearrangement joins TRBV5-6 to TRBJ2-1; the D is unclear. The CDR3 contains 13 residues. The germline gives CDR1 SGHDT, CDR2 YYEEEE. V gave up 1 base and J gave up 4 bases, with 6 bases separating them. In nucleotides, the CDR3 is TGTGCCAGCAGCTTGTCACATTACAATGAGCAGTTCTTC. Encoded protein: CASSLSHYNEQFF. Drawing the rest from reference TRBV5-6 and TRBJ2-1, the complete variable domain is DAGVTQSPTHLIKTRGQQVTLRCSPKSGHDTVSWYQQALGQGPQFIFQYYEEEERQRGNFPDRFSGHQFPNYSSELNVNALLLGDSALYLCASSLSHYNEQFFGPGTRLTVL.

This clone was detected only once. The chain recombines TRBV7-9 with TRBJ2-3, with TRBD1 identical over 10 bases. CDR3 length equals 14 residues. V dropped 5 bases and J dropped 6; count of bases not matched to a gene: 5. Germline loops: CDR1 SEHNR, CDR2 FQNEAQ (reference sequence). CDR3 region: CASSAGQGVDTQYF. The CDR3 DNA sequence: TGTGCCAGCAGCGCCGGACAGGGGGTTGATACGCAGTATTTT.

This clone was seen a few times. V is TRBV7-3 and J is TRBJ2-1; tentative D call: TRBD1 (5 bases). Germline V gene sequence: CDR1 SGHTA, CDR2 FQGTGA. V shed 5 bases and J shed 3 bases, with 8 bases lying between them. This CDR3 has 13 residues. This CDR3 is CASSQTVYNEQFF. CDR3 in DNA: TGTGCCAGCAGCCAGACAGTCTACAATGAGCAGTTCTTC.

The chain combines TRBV18 with TRBJ2-2; D possibly corresponds to TRBD2 (5 bases). Germline CDR1 is KGHSH and CDR2 is LQKENI. The V end lost 3 bases, the J end lost 0 bases, and 11 bases lay between the germline ends. The CDR3 has 16 amino acids. The CDR3 sequence: CASSPAGLTNTGELFF. The CDR3 DNA reads as TGTGCCAGCTCACCGGCCGGACTGACGAACACCGGGGAGCTGTTTTTT.

This chain connects TRBV29-1 to TRBJ1-5, with a tentative D call TRBD1 (5 bases). CDR1 is SQVTM, CDR2 ANQGSEA, per germline. CDR3 size: 12 residues. V was cut by 4 bases and J by 4 bases, with 8 bases left in between. DNA of the CDR3: TGCAGCGTTGGCAGGGAAAATCAGCCCCAGCATTTT. Translated, it gives CSVGRENQPQHF.

The chain carries TRBV7-2 and TRBJ2-1; TRBD2 agrees at 10 bases. Trimming took 6 bases from V and 0 from J; bases not matched to a gene: 5. Germline-derived CDR1 and CDR2 are SGHTA and FQGNSA. The CDR3 loop spans 16 amino acids. The CDR3 DNA reads as TGTGCCAGCAGACCCAGCGGGAGGGCCTCCTACAATGAGCAGTTCTTC. Its translation is CASRPSGRASYNEQFF.

The chain employs TRBV18 and TRBJ1-5, with no clear D. Germline values: CDR1 KGHSH, CDR2 LQKENI. V was trimmed by 3 bases and J by 1 base, leaving 7 bases between them. The CDR3 length is 14 residues. CDR3 sequence reads: CASSPSQSNQPQHF. The CDR3 nucleotides read TGTGCCAGCTCACCTTCACAGAGCAATCAGCCCCAGCATTTT.

The J gene is TRBJ2-1, the V gene TRBV5-1, with 11 bases lining up with TRBD2. The CDR3 runs 15 residues. Germline V lookup: CDR1 SGHRS, CDR2 YFSETQ. The ends lost 4 bases at V and 7 bases at J; junction bases unmatched: 7. Written as DNA, the CDR3 is TGCGCCAGCAGCCCGGCTAGACTAGCGGGGAATGAGCAGTTCTTC. This codes for CASSPARLAGNEQFF.